The 24 T cell receptor beta chains below come from one sample, sequenced in a study of cytomegalovirus exposure and HLA in healthy donors (dated by TCRdb to 2017 to 2019). Libraries came from the immunoSEQ multiplex PCR assay. For the multiplex PCR, a mixture combining 60 forward primers for TCR Vbeta segments and 13 reverse primers for TCR Jbeta segments was used. Held by TCRdb, this immuneACCESS table contains in-frame sequences only and omits some clones. Under half of the omission traces to an unresolved V gene where checked; the cause of the rest is unknown. The sample records some 120,000 clones, just under 75% of which are singletons. Together, the top ten hold 2% to 2.5% of the sample. The specimen was PBMCs. These receptors all come from a human donor in good health.

V is TRBV7-7 and J is TRBJ2-5; tentative D call: TRBD2 (6 bases). This CDR3 contains 11 residues. CDR1 SSHAT and CDR2 FNYEAQ come from the germline V gene (reference sequence). CDR3 region: CASGNKETQYF. The DNA for the CDR3 is TGTGCTAGCGGCAACAAGGAGACCCAGTACTTC.

The chain links TRBV29-1 to TRBJ2-1; 10 bases match TRBD1. The CDR3 covers 15 residues. Germline CDR1 and CDR2: SQVTM and ANQGSEA. J gave up 7 bases and V 6 bases, and 12 bases lay outside the gene matches. CDR3 loop: CSVHLLGQGFNEQFF. In nucleotides, the CDR3 is TGCAGCGTCCACCTTTTGGGACAGGGGTTTAATGAGCAGTTCTTC.

The V call is TRBV4-1, the J call TRBJ2-7, with TRBD2 identical over 9 bases. The CDR3 loop spans 17 amino acids. The trim removed 0 bases at V and 7 bases at J, leaving 13 bases unmatched. Germline V CDR1 and CDR2: MGHRA, YSYEKL. Written as DNA, the CDR3 is TGCGCCAGCAGCCAAGAGAGGATGGCGGGAGGGCCTTATGAGCAGTACTTC. Protein: CASSQERMAGGPYEQYF.

This rearrangement joins TRBV6-5 to TRBJ2-7, with 7 bases identical to TRBD1. V lost 2 bases and J lost 2; bases outside the gene matches: 6. The CDR3 totals 15 residues. Germline-derived CDR1 and CDR2 are MNHEY and SVGAGI. CDR3 in amino acids: CASSYPDRPPYEQYF. For the CDR3, the DNA is TGTGCCAGCAGTTACCCGGACAGGCCCCCCTACGAGCAGTACTTC.

CDR3 sequence reads: CASSPEGGEGAGELFF. The CDR3 DNA reads TGTGCCAGCAGTCCCGAGGGAGGTGAGGGAGCCGGGGAGCTGTTTTTT. The J gene is TRBJ2-2, the V gene TRBV27; D is possibly TRBD2 (6 bases). V lost 5 bases, J lost 6 bases, and 19 bases lay in between. The CDR3 sequence is 16 residues long. Germline V gene data show CDR1 as MNHEY and CDR2 as SMNVEV (reference sequence).

The rearrangement uses TRBV28 and TRBJ1-1; maybe TRBD1 (6 bases). V lost 3 bases, J lost 0 bases, and 11 bases lay in between. This CDR3 contains 15 residues. Per germline, CDR1 MDHEN and CDR2 SYDVKM. This CDR3 is CASSFFGTLNTEAFF. The CDR3 nucleotides read TGTGCCAGCAGTTTCTTCGGGACACTGAACACTGAAGCTTTCTTT.

This sequence joins TRBV7-3 and TRBJ2-2; TRBD1 agrees at 8 bases. This CDR3 has 14 amino acids. Looked up from germline, CDR1 is SGHTA and CDR2 is FQGTGA. V lost 7 bases to trimming and J lost 4 bases; unmatched junction nucleotides: 5. The CDR3 protein is CASTPTGGTGELFF. Written as DNA, the CDR3 is TGTGCCAGCACCCCTACAGGGGGCACCGGGGAGCTGTTTTTT.

The chain carries TRBV5-1 and TRBJ1-3; 7 nucleotides match TRBD1. The CDR3 is made up of 16 amino acids. CDR1 and CDR2 (germline): SGHRS, YFSETQ. Trimming removed 2 bases from V and 0 bases from J; junction bases left unmatched: 5. CDR3 residues: CASSLWTGVSGNTIYF. CDR3 nucleotide sequence: TGCGCCAGCAGCTTATGGACAGGAGTCTCTGGAAACACCATATATTTT.

This clone was recorded only once. This rearrangement joins TRBV4-2 to TRBJ2-3, with D tentatively TRBD2 (6 bases). This CDR3 has 15 residues. The V end was cut by 3 bases, the J end by 6 bases, with 16 bases between. Germline CDR1 is LGHNA and CDR2 is YNFKEQ. CDR3 DNA: TGTGCCAGCAGCCAGGAGACTAGTTCCGAGGATACGCAGTATTTT. Translation: CASSQETSSEDTQYF.

The CDR3 coding sequence is TGTGCCAGCAGTTTCTACGACAGGCGCGAGCAGTACTTC. Residues: CASSFYDRREQYF. The chain employs TRBV27 and TRBJ2-7; D possibly corresponds to TRBD1 (6 bases). V dropped 3 bases and J dropped 6 bases, with 12 bases sitting between them. The CDR3 runs to 13 residues. Germline V gives CDR1 MNHEY, CDR2 SMNVEV (reference sequence).

The J gene is TRBJ2-1, the V gene TRBV7-3; D may be TRBD1 (5 bases). V was pared by 5 bases and J by 4 bases, with 9 bases between. CDR1 and CDR2 from the germline V gene are SGHTA and FQGTGA. The CDR3 length is 13 residues. In nucleotides, the CDR3 is TGTGCCAGCAGCCTAGACAGATACAATGAGCAGTTCTTC. It specifies CASSLDRYNEQFF.

V is TRBV6-6 and J is TRBJ2-7, with 7 bases that match TRBD1. V shed 5 bases and J 4 bases; nucleotides not matched to a gene: 5. This CDR3 spans 13 amino acids. Per the germline V gene, CDR1 is MNHNY and CDR2 is SVGAGI (reference sequence). The CDR3 coding sequence is TGTGCCAGCAGTCGGACAGGATCATACGAGCAGTACTTC. This gives the protein CASSRTGSYEQYF.

The gene calls are TRBV5-1 and TRBJ1-5; D not resolved. The CDR3 sequence is 14 residues long. Trimming stripped 3 bases from V and 7 bases from J, with 14 bases between. Germline CDR1 SGHRS, CDR2 YFSETQ. Here the CDR3 reads CASSWEAGNQPQHF. As DNA, the CDR3 is TGCGCCAGCAGCTGGGAGGCGGGGAACCAGCCCCAGCATTTT.

V gene TRBV6-6 combines with J gene TRBJ1-1; tentatively, D is TRBD1 (6 bases). Trimming removed 5 bases from V and 1 base from J, with 14 bases in between. Germline CDR1 is MNHNY and CDR2 is SVGAGI (reference sequence). The CDR3 has 15 residues. The CDR3 here is CASSRWRGGNTEAFF. DNA of the CDR3: TGTGCCAGCAGTCGGTGGAGGGGGGGGAACACTGAAGCTTTCTTT.

V and J are TRBV7-9 and TRBJ2-3; D possibly corresponds to TRBD2 (6 bases). The CDR3 loop spans 18 amino acids. V gave up 1 base and J gave up 2 bases, with 19 bases separating them. Germline V gives CDR1 SEHNR, CDR2 FQNEAQ (reference sequence). The CDR3 is CASSLGRGGRRATDTQYF. CDR3 sequence (DNA): TGTGCCAGCAGCTTAGGTAGAGGAGGGCGTCGGGCCACAGATACGCAGTATTTT. Combining the CDR3 with reference TRBV7-9 and TRBJ2-3 gives the whole variable domain DTGVSQNPRHKITKRGQNVTFRCDPISEHNRLYWYRQTLGQGPEFLTYFQNEAQLEKSRLLSDRFSAERPKGSFSTLEIQRTEQGDSAMYLCASSLGRGGRRATDTQYFGPGTRLTVL.

The rearrangement uses TRBV7-2 and TRBJ2-1; 8 bases align to TRBD2. The CDR3 is made up of 15 amino acids. J gave up 1 base and V 6 bases, and 5 bases lay outside the gene matches. Germline values: CDR1 SGHTA, CDR2 FQGNSA. Here the CDR3 reads CASSQERGSYNEQFF. The CDR3 nucleotides are TGTGCCAGCAGTCAAGAGCGGGGGTCCTACAATGAGCAGTTCTTC. Filled out from reference TRBV7-2 and TRBJ2-1, the complete variable domain reads GAGVSQSPSNKVTEKGKDVELRCDPISGHTALYWYRQSLGQGLEFLIYFQGNSAPDKSGLPSDRFSAERTGGSVSTLTIQRTQQEDSAVYLCASSQERGSYNEQFFGPGTRLTVL.

This clone was seen more than once but under ten times. J is TRBJ1-3 and V is TRBV7-9; D is uncertain. CDR1 SEHNR and CDR2 FQNEAQ come from the germline V gene (reference sequence). V was cut by 3 bases and J by 4 bases, with 19 bases left in between. The CDR3 runs to 17 residues. The CDR3 here is CASSLLVGWRSGNTIYF. Written as DNA, the CDR3 is TGTGCCAGCAGCTTGCTTGTGGGCTGGAGGTCCGGAAACACCATATATTTT.

The chain combines TRBV14 with TRBJ1-6, with D possibly TRBD1 on 5 matching bases. This CDR3 spans 18 amino acids. Between the trimmed V and J ends, which lost 1 base and 0 bases, there was a span of 13 bases. Germline V gene data show CDR1 as SGHDN and CDR2 as FVKESK. The CDR3 region has the DNA TGTGCCAGCAGCCAAGGTAGCAGGGTGAGCTCCTATAATTCACCCCTCCACTTT. It codes for CASSQGSRVSSYNSPLHF.

This chain links TRBV29-1 with TRBJ2-2; a possible D gene is TRBD1 (5 bases). V lost 6 bases, J lost 3 bases, and 11 bases lay in between. CDR1 SQVTM and CDR2 ANQGSEA come from the germline V gene. The CDR3 contains 13 residues. CDR3: CSVGQLDTGELFF. CDR3 nucleotides: TGCAGCGTGGGGCAATTAGACACCGGGGAGCTGTTTTTT.

The V call is TRBV5-5, the J call TRBJ1-1; D gene ambiguous. The CDR3 contains 14 residues. Germline CDR1 is SGHKS and CDR2 is YYEKEE (reference sequence). V was shortened by 3 bases and J by 5 bases, with 14 bases between the two germline ends. CDR3 DNA: TGTGCCAGCAGCTGGGGAGAACCAGCGACTGAAGCTTTCTTT. It is translated as CASSWGEPATEAFF.

The V gene is TRBV13, the J gene TRBJ1-6; D ambiguous. V dropped 3 bases and J dropped 0 bases, with 3 bases sitting between them. Germline CDR1 and CDR2: PRHDT and FYEKMQ (reference sequence). The CDR3 runs to 14 residues. In DNA, the CDR3 is TGTGCCAGCAGCTTCAGCTCCTATAATTCACCCCTCCACTTT. The encoded protein is CASSFSSYNSPLHF.

V and J are TRBV5-1 and TRBJ1-5; 10 positions agree with TRBD1. With V trimmed by 4 bases and J by 3 bases, 7 bases remained unmatched. Germline assignment: CDR1 SGHRS and CDR2 YFSETQ. The CDR3 extends over 16 amino acids. The CDR3 nucleotides read TGCGCCAGCAGCGGGTTCGACAGGGGGCTCAATCAGCCCCAGCATTTT. Encoded protein: CASSGFDRGLNQPQHF.

The V gene is TRBV30, the J gene TRBJ1-5; D gene ambiguous. The V and J ends lost 5 bases and 7 bases respectively, with 15 bases between them. The CDR3 contains 13 residues. CDR1 GTSNPN and CDR2 SVGIG come from the germline V gene (reference sequence). CDR3 nucleotides: TGTGCCTGGGAATTCGAGAGAGGGCAGCCCCAGCATTTT. This codes for CAWEFERGQPQHF.

The V gene is TRBV7-2, the J gene TRBJ1-2; 7 nucleotides line up with TRBD1. Germline CDR1 reads SGHTA; CDR2 reads FQGNSA. V lost 2 bases to trimming and J lost 0 bases; unmatched junction nucleotides: 9. The CDR3 sequence is 17 residues long. The CDR3 nucleotides are TGTGCCAGCAGCTTACGGGACAGAACCATCACTAACTATGGCTACACCTTC. This encodes CASSLRDRTITNYGYTF.